This TCR beta chain comes out of a study of T cells after yellow fever vaccination. Overall study results and limits: A minor fraction of clonotypes spanned both CD4 and CD8 compartments.

The V and J ends lost 4 bases and 3 bases respectively, with 8 bases between them. The CDR3 totals 12 residues. Germline values: CDR1 SGHRS, CDR2 YFSETQ. Using its own MiXCR run on the 5' RACE reads, TCRdb lists one record per CDR3 protein. The sample lists 170,000 or so distinct CDR3 sequences, 6.2% seen once, with under 3% in the top ten. This clonotype was seen a few times. Antigen: not known. The chain combines TRBV5-1 with TRBJ2-7; D ambiguous. This sample comprised CD4+ T cells sorted from PBMCs, obtained on the day of the first yellow fever vaccination. The receptor was isolated from a man between 18 and 29 years old who received the YFV17D yellow fever vaccine. The CDR3 DNA is TGCGCCAGCAGCGCCACATTCTACGAGCAGTACTTC. Its protein product is CASSATFYEQYF.